This entry describes one T cell receptor (beta chain). The entry originates in a study of blood T cell repertoires in COVID-19. Study information: Acute and convalescent COVID-19 specimens originated in the United States, Italy and Spain. The cDNA or gDNA used as material had been derived from T cells, B-cell-depleted T cells, or PBMCs.

The CDR3 extends over 17 amino acids. Germline-derived CDR1 and CDR2 are SGHTS and YDEGEE. Trimming took off 4 bases at V and 2 bases at J, with 16 bases between the two ends. Original processing methods: Estimated nucleated cell counts came from reference gene primer amplification. The method was immunoSEQ multiplex PCR; TCRdb's version includes in-frame clones alone and lacks a portion of them. V and J calls and clone size are given by that table; D and trimming were obtained from the DNA. The table lists about 240,000 clones, roughly 80% of them singletons. The chain joins TRBV5-8 to TRBJ2-6, with D possibly TRBD2 on 6 matching bases. This TCR was recovered from a woman between 18 and 30 years old with acute or convalescent COVID-19. Material: peripheral blood. The CDR3 spells CASSLVPRGTGANVLTF. In DNA, the CDR3 is TGTGCCAGCAGCCTTGTACCCCGGGGGACTGGGGCCAACGTCCTGACTTTC.